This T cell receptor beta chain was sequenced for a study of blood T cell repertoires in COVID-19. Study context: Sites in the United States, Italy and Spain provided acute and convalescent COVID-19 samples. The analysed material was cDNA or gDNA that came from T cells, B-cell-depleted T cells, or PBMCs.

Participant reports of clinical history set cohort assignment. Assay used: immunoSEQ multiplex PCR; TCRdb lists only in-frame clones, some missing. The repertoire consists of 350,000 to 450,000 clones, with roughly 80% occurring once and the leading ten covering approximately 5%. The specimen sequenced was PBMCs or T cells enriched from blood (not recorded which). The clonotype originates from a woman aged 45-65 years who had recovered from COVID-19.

The chain's CDR3 is CASSTPAQTQGKAFF. In DNA, the CDR3 is TGTGCCAGCAGTACACCCGCCCAAACACAGGGAAAAGCTTTCTTT. The chain has TRBV28 and TRBJ1-1, with D perhaps matching TRBD1 (6 bases). Trimming stripped 5 bases from V and 9 bases from J, with 22 bases between. Germline values: CDR1 MDHEN, CDR2 SYDVKM. The CDR3 runs to 15 residues. Supplemented by reference TRBV28 and TRBJ1-1, the full variable domain reads DVKVTQSSRYLVKRTGEKVFLECVQDMDHENMFWYRQDPGLGLRLIYFSYDVKMKEKGDIPEGYSVSREKKERFSLILESASTNQTSMYLCASSTPAQTQGKAFFGQGTRLTVV.